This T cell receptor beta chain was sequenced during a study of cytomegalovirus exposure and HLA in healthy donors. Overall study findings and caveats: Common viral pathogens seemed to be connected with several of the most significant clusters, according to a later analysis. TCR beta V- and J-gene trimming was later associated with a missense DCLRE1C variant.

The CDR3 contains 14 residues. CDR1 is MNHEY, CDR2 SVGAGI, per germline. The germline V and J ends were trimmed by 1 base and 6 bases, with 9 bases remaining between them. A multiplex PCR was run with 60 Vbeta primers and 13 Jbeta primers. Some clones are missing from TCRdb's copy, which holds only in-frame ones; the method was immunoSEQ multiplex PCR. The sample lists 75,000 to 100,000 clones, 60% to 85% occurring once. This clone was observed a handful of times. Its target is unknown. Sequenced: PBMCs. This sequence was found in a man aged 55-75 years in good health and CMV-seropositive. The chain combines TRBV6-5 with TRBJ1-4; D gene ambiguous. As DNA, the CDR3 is TGTGCCAGCAGTTACTACCCGGGTGATGAAAAACTGTTTTTT. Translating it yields CASSYYPGDEKLFF.